Each of the 13 T cell receptor beta chains below was sequenced from the same sample in a study of T-cell reconstitution after alpha-beta-depleted transplantation in children. Unique molecular identifiers were used in preparing the TCRbeta library. TCRdb re-derived calls from the PCR reads in MiXCR, one entry per CDR3 protein. Of about a million distinct CDR3 sequences in the sample, roughly 31% were seen once. The sequencing here drew on PBMCs, mostly from graft donor cells, taken 360 days after TCRalphabeta/CD19-depleted stem cell transplant. The receptors were sampled from a boy in the first two years of life who had a stem cell transplant for SCID, so the T cells may come from the graft donor.

The V call is TRBV28, the J call TRBJ2-1, with 8 bases matching TRBD2. This CDR3 region has 13 residues. The J segment lost 8 bases and the V segment lost 6 bases, leaving 6 bases of the junction unmatched. Germline lookup yields CDR1 MDHEN and CDR2 SYDVKM. CDR3 sequence reads: CASSGGAPHEQFF. CDR3 nucleotides: TGTGCCAGCAGCGGGGGGGCCCCGCATGAGCAGTTCTTC.

This clonotype was detected a few times. This rearrangement joins TRBV11-2 to TRBJ2-5; possibly TRBD1 for D (6 bases). This CDR3 is built from 12 residues. V shed 5 bases and J shed 6 bases, with 10 bases lying between them. From germline, CDR1 is SGHAT and CDR2 FQNNGV. This CDR3 is CASSVDRQTQYF. Written as DNA, the CDR3 is TGTGCCAGCAGCGTGGACAGACAGACCCAGTACTTC. Combining the CDR3 with reference TRBV11-2 and TRBJ2-5 gives the whole variable domain EAGVAQSPRYKIIEKRQSVAFWCNPISGHATLYWYQQILGQGPKLLIQFQNNGVVDDSQLPKDRFSAERLKGVDSTLKIQPAKLEDSAVYLCASSVDRQTQYFGPGTRLLVL.

The chain links TRBV3-1 to TRBJ2-7; D gene ambiguous. The V end lost 1 base, the J end lost 1 base, and 8 bases lay between the germline ends. CDR1 and CDR2 (germline): LGHDT, YNNKEL (reference sequence). The CDR3 runs 14 residues. The CDR3: CASSQGFGSYEQYF. The CDR3 coding sequence is TGTGCCAGCAGCCAAGGTTTCGGATCCTACGAGCAGTACTTC.

The chain links TRBV10-2 to TRBJ2-1; the D is unclear. Trimming cost V 0 bases and J 4 bases, with 16 bases left between them. In germline, CDR1 is WSHSY, CDR2 SAAADI. This CDR3 contains 17 residues. The chain's CDR3 is CASSESLRTRRYNEQFF. The CDR3 DNA sequence: TGCGCCAGCAGTGAGTCGTTGAGGACGCGACGGTACAATGAGCAGTTCTTC.

This chain connects TRBV5-4 to TRBJ2-1, with 8 bases matching TRBD2. Per germline, CDR1 SGHNT and CDR2 YYREEE (reference sequence). J lost 2 bases, V lost 2 bases, and 15 bases had no gene match. The CDR3 spans 19 residues. CDR3 sequence: CASSFSHSAGAPPYNEQFF. As DNA, the CDR3 is TGTGCCAGCAGCTTTTCTCATTCAGCGGGGGCCCCCCCCTACAATGAGCAGTTCTTC.

This chain uses TRBV6-1 with TRBJ2-1, with TRBD2 as a possible D gene (5 bases). The CDR3 has 13 residues. Germline values: CDR1 MNHNS, CDR2 SASEGT. Trimming shortened V by 3 bases and J by 8 bases, and 11 bases separated the two germline ends. The CDR3 nucleotides read TGTGCCAGCAGTGAGTTCCGGGAAGATGAGCAGTTCTTC. Translation gives CASSEFREDEQFF.

The chain couples TRBV12-3 or TRBV12-4 to TRBJ1-2; possible D gene TRBD1, 6 bases. The CDR3 runs to 15 residues. V lost 6 bases to trimming and J lost 4 bases, with 18 bases between them. CDR3 bases: TGTGCCAGCAGCCTAACGCCAGAGACAGGCTATGGCTACACCTTC. Translated, it gives CASSLTPETGYGYTF.

There are a few counts of this clonotype. This chain uses TRBV29-1 with TRBJ2-7; TRBD2 might be the D (6 bases). V was shortened by 6 bases and J by 0 bases, with 15 bases between the two germline ends. The CDR3 contains 14 residues. Germline V gene data show CDR1 as SQVTM and CDR2 as ANQGSEA. CDR3: CSVLDGTDSYEQYF. CDR3 sequence (DNA): TGCAGCGTCCTGGACGGGACTGACTCCTACGAGCAGTACTTC.

CDR3 in DNA: TGCGCCAGCAGCCTGAGTTCGGGACAGAGCAATGAGCAGTTCTTC. It encodes CASSLSSGQSNEQFF. The chain joins TRBV4-1 to TRBJ2-1; 7 positions agree with TRBD1. Germline V lookup: CDR1 MGHRA, CDR2 YSYEKL. V was clipped by 4 bases and J by 6 bases; unmatched bases: 9. The CDR3 covers 15 residues.

This clonotype was picked up a small number of times. The CDR3 DNA is TGTGCCAGCAGCGTGGGGAACCCAACAGATACGCAGTATTTT. This encodes CASSVGNPTDTQYF. The gene calls are TRBV9 and TRBJ2-3; D gene ambiguous. Germline V gene lookup returns CDR1 SGDLS and CDR2 YYNGEE. The CDR3 contains 14 residues. V was pared by 2 bases and J by 3 bases, with 10 bases between.

This chain connects TRBV5-1 to TRBJ2-2; D possibly corresponds to TRBD1 (5 bases). This CDR3 is built from 13 residues. CDR1 and CDR2 (germline): SGHRS, YFSETQ. Between the trimmed V and J ends, which lost 6 bases and 5 bases, there was a span of 11 bases. The chain's CDR3 is CASIREETGELFF. The CDR3, as DNA: TGCGCCAGCATCAGGGAAGAAACCGGGGAGCTGTTTTTT.

This chain connects TRBV7-8 to TRBJ2-1, with 7 bases lining up with TRBD1. The CDR3 totals 15 residues. J was trimmed by 4 bases and V by 5 bases; bases with no gene match: 8. Per germline, CDR1 SGHVS and CDR2 FQNEAQ. This chain's CDR3 is CASSHRGLYYNEQFF. CDR3 DNA: TGTGCCAGCAGCCATAGGGGGCTATATTACAATGAGCAGTTCTTC.

In the case of this clonotype: A junction end diverges from the germline sequence, so it may reflect a read error. This sequence joins TRBV20-1 and TRBJ2-5, with TRBD2 matching over 9 bases. The CDR3 is 17 amino acids. In germline, CDR1 is DFQATT, CDR2 SNEGSKA (reference sequence). The chain's CDR3 is CCARTLAGASSQETQYF. As DNA, the CDR3 is TGCTGTGCTAGAACCTTAGCGGGGGCGTCGAGCCAAGAGACCCAGTACTTC.